This T cell receptor (beta chain) was sequenced during a study of identical twins. MiXCR was run by TCRdb on the 5' RACE reads, yielding one entry per CDR3 protein. Of roughly 1.6 million distinct CDR3 sequences in the sample, less than 35% are singletons; the top ten hold roughly 0.3%. The CDR3 covers 16 residues. The germline CDR1 and CDR2 sequences are MNHEY and SVGEGT. Trimming took 2 bases from V and 6 from J, leaving 16 bases between them. The clonotype comes from a newborn girl in good health. This chain connects TRBV6-2 or TRBV6-3 to TRBJ2-2, with TRBD2 as a possible D gene (5 bases). Sequencing input: cord blood. DNA for the CDR3: TGTGCCAGCAGTTACATCCGACGGGGTGGTCCCGGGGAGCTGTTTTTT. Its translation is CASSYIRRGGPGELFF.